A single sample gave rise to the 29 T cell receptor beta chains below, sequenced in a study of long-term antiretroviral therapy in people with HIV. The immunoSEQ assay was v3.0, run at survey level. Only in-frame clones appear in the TCRdb table, and some are missing; sequencing was by immunoSEQ multiplex PCR. The sample has roughly 25,000 clones; over 75% are singletons. The starting material was unsorted PBMCs, obtained 1.1 years before starting antiretroviral therapy. The receptors derive from a woman aged 25 to 39 with HIV.

The CDR3: CASSGVAGGGVEQFF. CDR3 DNA: TGTGCCAGCAGCGGAGTAGCGGGGGGCGGTGTTGAGCAGTTCTTC. The chain couples TRBV9 to TRBJ2-1; 10 bases match TRBD2. This CDR3 is 15 amino acids long. Germline V CDR1 and CDR2: SGDLS, YYNGEE. Trimming cost V 3 bases and J 9 bases; bases outside gene matches: 9.

CDR3 coding DNA: TGTGCCAGCAGCGCATTACCCCCTACGGGCTATGGCTACACCTTC. This encodes CASSALPPTGYGYTF. The V call is TRBV7-2, the J call TRBJ1-2; D not certain. Germline-derived CDR1 and CDR2 are SGHTA and FQGNSA. Trimming took 5 bases from V and 4 from J, leaving 17 bases between them. CDR3 size: 15 residues.

The chain carries TRBV15 and TRBJ2-5, with TRBD2 matching over 8 bases. The CDR3 extends over 17 amino acids. Germline V gives CDR1 LNHNV, CDR2 YYDKDF (reference sequence). V gave up 1 base and J gave up 4 bases; unmatched junction bases: 11. This CDR3 is CATSRGNSGLVLETQYF. CDR3 sequence (DNA): TGTGCCACCAGCAGAGGCAACTCGGGACTAGTGTTAGAGACCCAGTACTTC.

V usage is TRBV25-1 and J usage is TRBJ1-4; D gene unclear. This CDR3 is built from 16 residues. V was cut by 2 bases and J by 0 bases, with 10 bases left in between. CDR1 and CDR2 from the germline V gene are MGHDK and SYGVNS. CDR3 nucleotides: TGTGCCAGCAGTGAAGCGCGGTCAGCAACTAATGAAAAACTGTTTTTT. It codes for CASSEARSATNEKLFF.

The V call is TRBV5-5, the J call TRBJ1-6; 8 nucleotides align to TRBD1. The germline gives CDR1 SGHKS, CDR2 YYEKEE (reference sequence). The CDR3 sequence is 16 residues long. V trimming: 4 bases; J trimming: 6 bases; junction bases outside the gene matches: 9. The CDR3 sequence is CASSNQRTGTNSPLHF. CDR3 bases: TGTGCCAGCAGCAACCAAAGGACAGGGACTAATTCACCCCTCCACTTT.

V is TRBV5-1 and J is TRBJ1-2, with TRBD1 matching 10 bases. Germline V gene lookup returns CDR1 SGHRS and CDR2 YFSETQ. V gave up 4 bases and J gave up 6 bases; unmatched junction bases: 3. The CDR3 sequence is 13 residues long. The CDR3 loop is CASSTGQGNGYTF. In DNA, the CDR3 is TGCGCCAGCAGCACGGGACAGGGGAATGGCTACACCTTC. The full variable domain, with the rest looked up from reference TRBV5-1 and TRBJ1-2, is KAGVTQTPRYLIKTRGQQVTLSCSPISGHRSVSWYQQTPGQGLQFLFEYFSETQRNKGNFPGRFSGRQFSNSRSEMNVSTLELGDSALYLCASSTGQGNGYTFGSGTRLTVV.

This rearrangement joins TRBV2 to TRBJ1-2; D not resolved. The V gene's germline CDR1 is SNHLY and CDR2 FYNNEI. The V and J ends lost 4 bases and 2 bases respectively, with 14 bases between them. The CDR3 consists of 15 residues. The CDR3 nucleotides read TGTGCCAGCAGTGGATCCGTCCCGGGGAACTATGGCTACACCTTC. Amino acid sequence: CASSGSVPGNYGYTF.

The rearrangement links TRBV7-3 to TRBJ2-6; the match to TRBD1 covers 7 bases. Per germline, CDR1 SGHTA and CDR2 FQGTGA. Trimming took 4 bases from V and 3 from J; bases not matched to a gene: 6. The CDR3 length is 16 residues. The CDR3 bases are TGTGCCAGCAGCTCGACAGGGAGCTATGGGGCCAACGTCCTGACTTTC. Translating gives CASSSTGSYGANVLTF.

CDR3 coding DNA: TGCGCCAGCAGCACGCAGCCGGACAGCTCTACCGGGGAGCTGTTTTTT. This encodes CASSTQPDSSTGELFF. The chain links TRBV5-1 to TRBJ2-2; the D gene is possibly TRBD1 (6 bases). This CDR3 spans 16 amino acids. The germline V gene has CDR1 SGHRS and CDR2 YFSETQ. The ends were cut back, 4 bases at V and 5 bases at J, with 18 bases in the middle.

This clone occurred once. This sequence joins TRBV28 and TRBJ1-2; 9 bases match TRBD1. The germline V gene has CDR1 MDHEN and CDR2 SYDVKM. J lost 6 bases, V lost 3 bases, and 8 bases had no gene match. This CDR3 is 15 amino acids long. This CDR3 is CASSLTGQGLNGYTF. The DNA for the CDR3 is TGTGCCAGCAGTTTGACGGGACAGGGACTGAATGGCTACACCTTC.

This rearrangement joins TRBV6-1 to TRBJ1-4, with D unclear. The germline CDR1 and CDR2 sequences are MNHNS and SASEGT. There are 14 residues in the CDR3. V dropped 6 bases and J dropped 7 bases, with 15 bases sitting between them. The CDR3 DNA sequence: TGTGCCAGCAGAGCCGTCTCGGGCAGTGAAAAACTGTTTTTT. The encoded protein is CASRAVSGSEKLFF.

V is TRBV4-1 and J is TRBJ1-2; TRBD1 agrees at 7 bases. Trimming cost V 3 bases and J 5 bases; bases outside gene matches: 6. The germline gives CDR1 MGHRA, CDR2 YSYEKL. The CDR3 is 14 amino acids. CDR3 protein: CASSQYRGSYGYTF. CDR3 nucleotide sequence: TGCGCCAGCAGCCAGTACAGGGGAAGTTATGGCTACACCTTC.

The chain joins TRBV9 to TRBJ1-1, with unresolved D. CDR1 is SGDLS and CDR2 is YYNGEE in the germline V gene. The V gene lost 0 bases and the J gene lost 10 bases, with 7 bases spanning the gap. The CDR3 length is 11 residues. The CDR3 bases are TGTGCCAGCAGCGTAGGAGAGAGAGCTTTCTTT. This translates into CASSVGERAFF.

V is TRBV6-5 and J is TRBJ1-2; D unresolved. The CDR3 length is 11 residues. Trimming stripped 4 bases from V and 3 bases from J, with 3 bases between. CDR1 is MNHEY and CDR2 is SVGAGI in the germline V gene. CDR3 amino acids: CASSSHYGYTF. The CDR3 bases are TGTGCCAGCAGTTCCCACTATGGCTACACCTTC.

The chain has TRBV10-1 and TRBJ2-5, with D possibly TRBD2 on 5 matching bases. This CDR3 is 12 amino acids long. V was trimmed by 0 bases and J by 9 bases, leaving 8 bases between them. The germline gives CDR1 WNHNN, CDR2 SYGVQD (reference sequence). The CDR3 coding sequence is TGCGCCAGCAGTGAGTCGGGGAGCTCCCAGTACTTC. Translated: CASSESGSSQYF.

V usage is TRBV7-3 and J usage is TRBJ1-1; 7 bases align to TRBD1. The V segment lost 4 bases and the J segment 8 bases; nucleotides outside the gene matches: 7. The CDR3 runs 13 residues. Germline CDR1 reads SGHTA; CDR2 reads FQGTGA. CDR3 amino acids: CASSSQGQQEAFF. DNA for the CDR3: TGTGCCAGCAGCTCCCAGGGACAGCAAGAAGCTTTCTTT.

The chain joins TRBV6-1 to TRBJ2-3, with 10 bases aligning to TRBD1. The germline V gene encodes CDR1 MNHNS and CDR2 SASEGT. Trimming cost V 7 bases and J 4 bases; bases outside gene matches: 5. CDR3 size: 14 residues. The CDR3 region is CASTAGTGADTQYF. CDR3 nucleotide sequence: TGTGCCAGCACCGCCGGGACAGGGGCAGATACGCAGTATTTT.

The chain recombines TRBV9 with TRBJ2-5, with 9 bases fitting TRBD1. V lost 0 bases, J lost 3 bases, and 0 bases stayed unmatched. CDR3 length: 14 amino acids. Germline lookup yields CDR1 SGDLS and CDR2 YYNGEE. CDR3 in DNA: TGTGCCAGCAGCGTAGGACAGGGGGAAGAGACCCAGTACTTC. This sequence encodes CASSVGQGEETQYF.

The chain employs TRBV10-3 and TRBJ2-1; weak D call: TRBD2 (7 bases). The CDR3 runs to 18 residues. The germline CDR1 and CDR2 sequences are ENHRY and SYGVKD. The ends were cut back, 4 bases at V and 0 bases at J, with 19 bases in the middle. The CDR3 nucleotides are TGTGCCATCAGTGGGGGGGGGCAGGTCTCCAGCTCCTACAATGAGCAGTTCTTC. This encodes CAISGGGQVSSSYNEQFF.

The chain employs TRBV4-1 and TRBJ1-5; D gene ambiguous. V lost 4 bases, J lost 0 bases, and 10 bases lay in between. The germline V gene encodes CDR1 MGHRA and CDR2 YSYEKL. This CDR3 comprises 15 residues. The CDR3 protein is CASSLHPNSNQPQHF. CDR3 coding DNA: TGCGCCAGCAGCCTGCACCCGAATAGCAATCAGCCCCAGCATTTT.

The chain joins TRBV30 to TRBJ2-1; 8 bases line up with TRBD1. Trimming took 0 bases from V and 8 from J; bases not matched to a gene: 18. The CDR3 has 18 residues. Germline V gives CDR1 GTSNPN, CDR2 SVGIG (reference sequence). The CDR3 sequence: CAWSVLLNLGQGVDEQFF. CDR3 sequence (DNA): TGTGCCTGGAGTGTACTCCTGAACCTCGGACAGGGCGTTGATGAGCAGTTCTTC.

Only a few counts were recorded for this clone. The chain combines TRBV28 with TRBJ1-2; D is ambiguous. Germline CDR1 reads MDHEN; CDR2 reads SYDVKM. V lost 4 bases and J 7 bases, leaving 13 bases between the germline ends. The CDR3 sequence is 13 residues long. In DNA form, the CDR3 reads TGTGCCAGCAGTTCAACCTACTGGGTTGGCTACACCTTC. It translates to CASSSTYWVGYTF.

The rearrangement joins TRBV11-2 to TRBJ1-3, with D possibly matching TRBD1 (5 bases). The V end lost 5 bases, the J end lost 5 bases, and 7 bases lay between the germline ends. The length of the CDR3 is 12 residues. CDR1 SGHAT and CDR2 FQNNGV come from the germline V gene. CDR3 loop: CASSTDRNTIYF. The CDR3 nucleotides are TGTGCCAGCAGCACGGACAGAAACACCATATATTTT.

In this sample, this clone turned up a few times. The chain recombines TRBV6-1 with TRBJ1-2; D gene unclear. The germline V gene encodes CDR1 MNHNS and CDR2 SASEGT. With 3 bases removed from V and 6 bases from J, the gap between germline ends came to 8 bases. The CDR3 loop spans 12 amino acids. CDR3 sequence (DNA): TGTGCCAGCAGTGATAAACATAATGGCTACACCTTC. This gives the protein CASSDKHNGYTF.

The chain carries TRBV19 and TRBJ1-5, with D possibly TRBD1 on 6 matching bases. Trimming removed 5 bases at V and 3 bases at J, with 17 bases between. Germline assignment: CDR1 LNHDA and CDR2 SQIVND (reference sequence). The CDR3 extends over 16 amino acids. Written as DNA, the CDR3 is TGTGCCAGTAGTTCTACCCCGGACAGCGTCAATCAGCCCCAGCATTTT. Its translation is CASSSTPDSVNQPQHF.

The CDR3 sequence: CASTERQGAIYGYTF. CDR3 in DNA: TGTGCCAGCACCGAAAGACAGGGGGCGATCTATGGCTACACCTTC. The chain employs TRBV27 and TRBJ1-2; 10 nucleotides align to TRBD1. V dropped 7 bases and J dropped 4; count of bases not matched to a gene: 9. The CDR3 consists of 15 residues. Germline V gene data show CDR1 as MNHEY and CDR2 as SMNVEV (reference sequence).

The rearrangement links TRBV14 to TRBJ1-1; 7 positions match TRBD1. Germline CDR1 is SGHDN and CDR2 is FVKESK. J lost 1 base, V lost 4 bases, and 6 bases had no gene match. CDR3 length equals 15 residues. The DNA for the CDR3 is TGTGCCAGCAGCCCCTCCGGGACAGCGAACACTGAAGCTTTCTTT. Residues: CASSPSGTANTEAFF.

V gene TRBV9 combines with J gene TRBJ2-1, with D unresolved. The CDR3 runs 11 residues. Trimming pared 3 bases from V and 7 bases from J, leaving 5 bases between. The germline V gene encodes CDR1 SGDLS and CDR2 YYNGEE. In nucleotides, the CDR3 is TGTGCCAGCAGCGCCGCTAATGAGCAGTTCTTC. It codes for CASSAANEQFF.

The rearrangement joins TRBV5-6 to TRBJ1-1; D is possibly TRBD1 (5 bases). The CDR3 is 16 amino acids. Germline V gene lookup returns CDR1 SGHDT and CDR2 YYEEEE. The V end lost 2 bases, the J end lost 1 base, and 15 bases lay between the germline ends. As DNA, the CDR3 is TGTGCCAGCAGCTTAAGGGGAAGGTTTGGGAACACTGAAGCTTTCTTT. Amino acids: CASSLRGRFGNTEAFF.